What follows are 12 T cell receptor beta chains derived from one specimen sequenced in a study of patients and donors after allogeneic stem cell transplantation. TCRdb re-derived calls from the RT-PCR reads in MiXCR, one entry per CDR3 protein. The sample lists about 2,600 distinct CDR3 sequences, roughly 15% occurring once. The sequencing input was blood, either unsorted or a sorted T cell fraction (not recorded which). Receptors originate from a human donor who was either an allogeneic HSCT recipient or a stem cell or donor lymphocyte infusion donor (not recorded which). It is not recorded whose cells these are; they may come from a transplant donor.

This clonotype was counted between two and nine times. This chain connects TRBV6-2 or TRBV6-3 to TRBJ2-6; D is ambiguous. Between the trimmed V and J ends, which lost 0 bases and 1 base, there was a span of 4 bases. Germline-derived CDR1 and CDR2 are MNHEY and SVGEGT. The CDR3 covers 15 residues. CDR3 bases: TGTGCCAGCAGTTACTCCGGGTCTGGGGCCAACGTCCTGACTTTC. Encoded protein: CASSYSGSGANVLTF.

This clonotype was seen a few times. The chain is built from TRBV7-2 and TRBJ2-1, with 8 bases fitting TRBD2. The junction had 3 bases not matched to a gene; V was cut back by 0 bases and J by 2 bases. The CDR3 consists of 16 residues. From germline, CDR1 is SGHTA and CDR2 FQGNSA. The CDR3 DNA reads TGTGCCAGCAGCTTAGCGGAGACTAGCGCCTACAATGAGCAGTTCTTC. Its translation is CASSLAETSAYNEQFF.

The V call is TRBV20-1, the J call TRBJ1-2; no clear D gene. CDR1 and CDR2 from the germline V gene are DFQATT and SNEGSKA (reference sequence). The CDR3 is 12 amino acids. With 3 bases removed from V and 3 bases from J, the gap between germline ends came to 8 bases. The CDR3 sequence is CSASGQDYGYTF. DNA for the CDR3: TGCAGTGCTAGTGGTCAGGACTATGGCTACACCTTC.

V is TRBV12-3 or TRBV12-4 and J is TRBJ1-2; D perhaps matches TRBD1 (5 bases). The V end lost 1 base, the J end lost 8 bases, and 8 bases lay between the germline ends. The CDR3 length is 12 residues. The CDR3 DNA sequence: TGTGCCAGCAGTTTAGGACAGCGGGGCTACACCTTC. Translation gives CASSLGQRGYTF.

This clonotype was picked up a small number of times. The rearrangement joins TRBV6-2 or TRBV6-3 to TRBJ2-6; the D is unclear. CDR3 length: 15 residues. The V and J ends lost 11 bases and 0 bases respectively, with 14 bases between them. CDR1 is MNHEY, CDR2 SVGEGT, per germline. The CDR3 protein is CAVQVFGSGANVLTF. For the CDR3, the DNA is TGTGCCGTTCAGGTGTTCGGCTCTGGGGCCAACGTCCTGACTTTC.

This clonotype was observed a few times. The chain couples TRBV10-2 to TRBJ2-3; 7 bases are a match to TRBD2. The CDR3 length is 12 residues. CDR1 WSHSY and CDR2 SAAADI come from the germline V gene. With V trimmed by 0 bases and J by 11 bases, 2 bases remained unmatched. The CDR3 spells CASSESGGLQYF. The CDR3 region has the DNA TGCGCCAGCAGTGAGTCGGGAGGGTTGCAGTATTTT.

This clonotype was recorded a few times. The chain combines TRBV3-1 with TRBJ1-1; no firm D call. With 4 bases removed from V and 3 bases from J, the gap between germline ends came to 9 bases. The germline CDR1 and CDR2 sequences are LGHDT and YNNKEL (reference sequence). This CDR3 is built from 13 residues. CDR3 nucleotides: TGTGCCAGCAGCCTCTCAAAGCACACTGAAGCTTTCTTT. Translation: CASSLSKHTEAFF. The full variable domain, its missing parts supplied by reference TRBV3-1 and TRBJ1-1, is DTAVSQTPKYLVTQMGNDKSIKCEQNLGHDTMYWYKQDSKKFLKIMFSYNNKELIINETVPNRFSPKSPDKAHLNLHINSLELGDSAVYFCASSLSKHTEAFFGQGTRLTVV.

The CDR3 sequence is CAWSSIGTVSSYNEQFF. Written as DNA, the CDR3 is TGTGCCTGGAGCTCAATCGGGACGGTGAGCTCCTACAATGAGCAGTTCTTC. The chain combines TRBV30 with TRBJ2-1; either TRBD1 or TRBD2 may fit D (5 bases each). This CDR3 is 17 amino acids long. Deletions cut 3 bases from V and 0 bases from J, with 18 bases between. Germline-derived CDR1 and CDR2 are GTSNPN and SVGIG (reference sequence).

The chain employs TRBV7-9 and TRBJ1-2; the D is unclear. In germline, CDR1 is SEHNR, CDR2 FQNEAQ (reference sequence). The CDR3 consists of 11 residues. V was pared by 4 bases and J by 7 bases, with 7 bases between. The chain's CDR3 is CASSSEGGYTF. CDR3 nucleotide sequence: TGTGCCAGCAGCTCCGAGGGTGGCTACACCTTC.

In its sample, this clonotype ranks as medium-sized. The J gene is TRBJ2-1, the V gene TRBV11-3, with D unresolved. CDR3 size: 13 residues. CDR1 SGHNT and CDR2 YENEEA come from the germline V gene. Trimming stripped 0 bases from V and 9 bases from J, with 9 bases between. The CDR3 bases are TGTGCCAGCAGCTTAGATTTTGCCGGTGAGCAGTTCTTC. Residues: CASSLDFAGEQFF.

In its sample, this clonotype was seen once. This rearrangement joins TRBV12-3 or TRBV12-4 to TRBJ2-2, with TRBD1 matching 8 bases. V lost 4 bases and J lost 6; bases outside the gene matches: 7. The CDR3 is 15 residues long. The CDR3 region is CASSSPGTGSGELFF. DNA for the CDR3: TGTGCCAGCAGTTCCCCCGGGACAGGCTCCGGGGAGCTGTTTTTT.

The genes are TRBV29-1 and TRBJ2-4, with D unresolved. This CDR3 has 13 residues. Germline CDR1 is SQVTM and CDR2 is ANQGSEA. V gave up 0 bases and J gave up 1 base, with 4 bases separating them. CDR3 loop: CSVEDKAKNIQYF. CDR3 coding DNA: TGCAGCGTTGAAGATAAGGCCAAAAACATTCAGTACTTC.